The entry below gives a single TCR beta chain sequence along with its context. Its specificity is unknown. This entry comes from a study of cytomegalovirus exposure and HLA in healthy donors. Primers: 60 Vbeta forward and 13 Jbeta reverse. Clones were read by immunoSEQ multiplex PCR, and TCRdb kept only the in-frame ones, dropping some. The sample lists under 200,000 clones; approximately 81% were seen once. V lost 5 bases, J lost 5 bases, and 12 bases lay in between. The CDR3 runs 13 residues. Germline assignment: CDR1 MNHEY and CDR2 SVGAGI. Points from the study as a whole: The investigators catalogued 164 TCR beta chains as cytomegalovirus-associated. Earlier analysis yielded a pattern in which most TCR beta V segments were productive about 90% or about 30% of the time. Researchers reported in a later analysis that common viral pathogens appeared linked to several top clusters.

The genes are TRBV6-5 and TRBJ1-2; weak D call: TRBD1 (6 bases). This receptor was identified in a female donor in good health and CMV-seronegative. Sequencing was performed on PBMCs. CDR3 sequence reads: CASSTGQRYGYTF. The CDR3, as DNA: TGTGCCAGCAGTACTGGACAGCGTTATGGCTACACCTTC.